This TCR beta chain was recovered during a study of blood T cell repertoires in COVID-19. Study background: The analysed material was cDNA or gDNA that came from T cells, B-cell-depleted T cells, or PBMCs.

Seattle patient enrollment occurred during active infection, with longitudinal follow-up thereafter. In the original workflow: By means of reference gene primer amplification, nucleated cell counts were estimated. The method was immunoSEQ multiplex PCR; TCRdb's version includes in-frame clones alone and lacks a portion of them. For V, J and clone size, that table is used; D and trimming come from the DNA. The table has 200,000 to 300,000 clones, approximately 85% seen once; the top ten hold about 5.4%. This CDR3 is 15 amino acids long. Germline CDR1 is SGHNT and CDR2 is YYREEE (reference sequence). The V end lost 0 bases, the J end lost 2 bases, and 9 bases lay between the germline ends.

The chain uses TRBV5-4 and TRBJ2-1, with TRBD1 as a possible D gene (5 bases). Sample: peripheral blood. The TCR originated in an elderly woman with COVID-19, enrolled during active disease. DNA for the CDR3: TGTGCCAGCAGCTTGGATCAGGGCCCCTACAATGAGCAGTTCTTC. Translated, it gives CASSLDQGPYNEQFF.